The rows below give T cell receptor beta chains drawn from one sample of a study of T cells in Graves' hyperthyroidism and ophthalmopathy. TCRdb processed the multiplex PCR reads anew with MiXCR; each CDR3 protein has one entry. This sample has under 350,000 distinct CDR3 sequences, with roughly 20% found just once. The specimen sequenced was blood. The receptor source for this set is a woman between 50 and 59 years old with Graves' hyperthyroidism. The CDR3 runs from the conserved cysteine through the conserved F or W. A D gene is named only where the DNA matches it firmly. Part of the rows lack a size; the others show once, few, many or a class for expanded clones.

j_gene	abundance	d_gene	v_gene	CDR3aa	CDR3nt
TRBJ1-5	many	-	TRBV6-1	CASSYAGEHQPQHF	TGTGCCAGCAGTTACGCGGGGGAGCATCAGCCCCAGCATTTT
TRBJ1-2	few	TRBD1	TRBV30	CAWRGTGLNYGYTF	TGTGCCTGGAGAGGGACAGGGCTCAACTATGGCTACACCTTC
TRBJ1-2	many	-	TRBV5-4	CASSLTPKDGYTF	TGTGCCAGCAGCTTGACACCGAAGGATGGCTACACCTTC
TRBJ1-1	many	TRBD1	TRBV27	CASRDRGSTEAFF	TGTGCCAGCAGGGACAGGGGTAGCACTGAAGCTTTCTTT
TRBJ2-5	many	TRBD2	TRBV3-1	CASSPAGGLAGQETQYF	TGTGCCAGCAGCCCCGCGGGGGGGCTAGCGGGACAAGAGACCCAGTACTTC
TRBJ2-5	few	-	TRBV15	CATSRDAARRIETQYF	TGTGCCACCAGCAGAGATGCCGCGCGGAGAATTGAGACCCAGTACTTC
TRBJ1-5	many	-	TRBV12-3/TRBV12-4	CASSYNQGKQPQHF	TGTGCCAGCAGTTACAATCAGGGGAAGCAGCCCCAGCATTTT
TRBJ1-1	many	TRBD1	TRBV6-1	CASSRGSNTEAFF	TGTGCCAGCAGCAGGGGGTCGAACACTGAAGCTTTCTTT
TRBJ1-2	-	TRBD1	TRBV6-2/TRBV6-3	CASSYSWTGYGYTF	TGTGCCAGCAGTTACTCCTGGACAGGCTATGGCTACACCTTC
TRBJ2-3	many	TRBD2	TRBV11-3	CASSPGTSGIDTQYF	TGTGCCAGCAGCCCCGGGACTAGCGGGATAGATACGCAGTATTTT
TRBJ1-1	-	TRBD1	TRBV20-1	CSAPPDRATEAFF	TGCAGTGCCCCACCCGACAGGGCCACTGAAGCTTTCTTT
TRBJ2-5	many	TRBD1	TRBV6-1	CASRRQGQETQYF	TGTGCCAGCAGACGACAGGGCCAAGAGACCCAGTACTTC
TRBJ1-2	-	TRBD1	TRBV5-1	CASSKTGGNYGYTF	TGCGCCAGCAGTAAGACAGGGGGCAACTATGGCTACACCTTC
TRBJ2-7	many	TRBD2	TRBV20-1	CSARDPGGRHTYEQYF	TGCAGTGCTAGAGACCCGGGCGGGAGGCACACCTACGAGCAGTACTTC
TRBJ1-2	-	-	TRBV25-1	CASSELGDSGYTF	TGTGCCAGCAGTGAATTGGGTGACAGCGGCTACACCTTC
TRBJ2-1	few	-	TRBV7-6	CASSPGNSMYNEQFF	TGTGCCAGCAGCCCGGGGAATTCGATGTACAATGAGCAGTTCTTC
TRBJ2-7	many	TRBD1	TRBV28	CASRPHSGTGSYEQYF	TGTGCCAGCAGGCCTCATAGTGGGACAGGGTCCTACGAGCAGTACTTC
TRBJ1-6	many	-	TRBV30	CAWSIPGLQNSPLHF	TGTGCCTGGAGTATCCCCGGGCTCCAAAATTCACCCCTCCACTTT
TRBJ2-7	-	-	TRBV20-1	CSAKRAPSYEQYF	TGCAGTGCTAAGCGGGCCCCCTCCTACGAGCAGTACTTC
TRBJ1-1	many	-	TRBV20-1	CSARGAWNTEAFF	TGCAGTGCTAGGGGGGCGTGGAACACTGAAGCTTTCTTT
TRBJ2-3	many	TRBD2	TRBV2	CASSERRGGDYTQYF	TGTGCCAGCAGTGAGCGGCGGGGGGGCGACTATACGCAGTATTTT
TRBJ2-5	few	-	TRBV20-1	CSARSPQLEETQYF	TGCAGTGCTAGGTCCCCCCAACTGGAGGAGACCCAGTACTTC
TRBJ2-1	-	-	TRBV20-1	CSGGASADYYNEQFF	TGCAGTGGGGGGGCTAGCGCAGATTACTACAATGAGCAGTTCTTC
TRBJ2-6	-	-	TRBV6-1	CASSETESSGANVLTF	TGTGCCAGCAGTGAAACAGAGAGCTCTGGGGCCAACGTCCTGACTTTC
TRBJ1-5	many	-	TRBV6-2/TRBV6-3	CASSYSRTSSAQHF	TGTGCCAGCAGTTACTCCCGGACATCATCCGCCCAGCATTTT
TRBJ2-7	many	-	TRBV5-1	CASRLQQGSFDEQYF	TGCGCCAGCAGATTGCAACAGGGAAGCTTTGACGAGCAGTACTTC
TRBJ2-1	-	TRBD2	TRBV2	CASLGGYNEQFF	TGTGCCAGCCTCGGGGGGTACAATGAGCAGTTCTTC
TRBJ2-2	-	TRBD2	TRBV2	CASSEGLAGGTGELFF	TGTGCCAGCAGTGAGGGGTTAGCGGGAGGAACCGGGGAGCTGTTTTTT
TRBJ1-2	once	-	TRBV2	CASSERAPGQTLPNYGYTF	TGTGCCAGCAGTGAAAGGGCACCGGGACAAACCCTTCCTAACTATGGCTACACCTTC
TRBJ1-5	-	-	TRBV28	CASSPGAVYQPQHF	TGTGCCAGCAGTCCCGGGGCCGTCTATCAGCCCCAGCATTTT
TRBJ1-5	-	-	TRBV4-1	CASSHVGTNQPQHF	TGCGCCAGCAGCCACGTCGGAACCAATCAGCCCCAGCATTTT
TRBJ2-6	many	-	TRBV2	CASSEGQGLGANVLTF	TGTGCCAGCAGTGAAGGCCAGGGGTTAGGGGCCAACGTCCTGACTTTC
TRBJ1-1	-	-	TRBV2	CASSDSGGGGTEAFF	TGTGCCAGCAGTGATAGTGGCGGGGGAGGCACTGAAGCTTTCTTT
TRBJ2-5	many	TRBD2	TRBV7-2	CASSIGTSQETQYF	TGTGCCAGCAGCATCGGGACTAGCCAAGAGACCCAGTACTTC
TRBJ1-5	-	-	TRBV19	CASSILFTDRYRGDNQPQHF	TGTGCCAGTAGTATCCTTTTCACAGACCGTTATCGCGGAGACAATCAGCCCCAGCATTTT
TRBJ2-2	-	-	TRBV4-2	CASSQGGTRSGELFF	TGTGCCAGCAGCCAAGGAGGGACGCGCAGTGGGGAGCTGTTTTTT
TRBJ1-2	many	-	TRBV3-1	CASSLGAYYGYTF	TGTGCCAGCAGCCTCGGGGCATACTATGGCTACACCTTC
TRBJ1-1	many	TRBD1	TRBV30	CAWSGGGGTEAFF	TGTGCCTGGAGCGGAGGGGGCGGGACTGAAGCTTTCTTT
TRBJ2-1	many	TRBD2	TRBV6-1	CASSVGLAGESEQFF	TGTGCCAGCAGTGTAGGACTAGCGGGAGAGAGTGAGCAGTTCTTC
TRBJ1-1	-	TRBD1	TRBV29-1	CSVAGQENTEAFF	TGCAGCGTAGCAGGACAGGAGAACACTGAAGCTTTCTTT
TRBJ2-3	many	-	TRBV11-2	CASSLANPTADTQYF	TGTGCCAGCAGCTTAGCGAACCCGACAGCAGATACGCAGTATTTT
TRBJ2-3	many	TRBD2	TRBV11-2	CASRTTSGSTDTQYF	TGTGCCAGCAGGACGACTAGCGGCAGCACAGATACGCAGTATTTT
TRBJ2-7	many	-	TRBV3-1	CASSRGGASGFTYEQYF	TGTGCCAGCAGCCGAGGGGGCGCTAGCGGCTTCACCTACGAGCAGTACTTC
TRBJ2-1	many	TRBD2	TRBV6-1	CASSPRGTSGGHEQFF	TGTGCCAGCAGTCCGCGAGGGACTAGCGGGGGCCATGAGCAGTTCTTC